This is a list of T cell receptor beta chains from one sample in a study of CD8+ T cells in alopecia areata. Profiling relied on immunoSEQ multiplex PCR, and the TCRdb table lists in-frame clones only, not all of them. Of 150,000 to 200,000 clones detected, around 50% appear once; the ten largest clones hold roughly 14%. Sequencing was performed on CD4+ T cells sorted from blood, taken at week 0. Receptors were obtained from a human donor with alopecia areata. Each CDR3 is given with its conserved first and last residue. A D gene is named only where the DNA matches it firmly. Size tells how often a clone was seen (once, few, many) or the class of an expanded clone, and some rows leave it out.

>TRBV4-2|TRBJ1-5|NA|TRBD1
CASSLGTGDQPQHF
TGTGCCAGCAGCCTCGGGACAGGGGATCAGCCCCAGCATTTT
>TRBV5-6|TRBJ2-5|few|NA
CASSLPVQETQYF
TGTGCCAGCAGCTTGCCGGTCCAAGAGACCCAGTACTTC
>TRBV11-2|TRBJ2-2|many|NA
CASSFGLLIASTGELFF
TGTGCCAGCAGCTTTGGCCTCCTGATAGCGAGCACCGGGGAGCTGTTTTTT
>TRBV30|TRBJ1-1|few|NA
CAWEAAGLKDEAFF
TGTGCCTGGGAAGCCGCGGGACTGAAGGATGAAGCTTTCTTT
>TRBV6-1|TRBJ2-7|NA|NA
CASSEGGHGGEQYF
TGTGCCAGCAGTGAAGGGGGGCATGGGGGCGAGCAGTACTTC
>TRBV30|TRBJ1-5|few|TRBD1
CAWRGTGAGQPQHF
TGTGCCTGGAGAGGAACAGGGGCTGGACAGCCCCAGCATTTT
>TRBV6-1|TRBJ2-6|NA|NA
CASRNLFGANVLTF
TGTGCCAGCAGGAACCTCTTTGGGGCCAACGTCCTGACTTTC
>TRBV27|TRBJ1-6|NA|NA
CASSFAGRGNSPLHF
TGTGCCAGCAGTTTTGCGGGGCGTGGGAATTCACCCCTCCACTTT
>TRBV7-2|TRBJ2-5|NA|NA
CASSLAPQGGETQYF
TGTGCCAGCAGCTTAGCCCCCCAGGGGGGAGAGACCCAGTACTTC
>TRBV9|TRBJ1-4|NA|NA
CASSVDWQSNEKLFF
TGTGCCAGCAGCGTAGACTGGCAGTCTAATGAAAAACTGTTTTTT
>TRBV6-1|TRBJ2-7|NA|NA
CASSPPGQLYEQYF
TGTGCCAGCAGTCCCCCCGGACAGCTATACGAGCAGTACTTC
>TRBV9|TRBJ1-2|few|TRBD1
CASSVAPLRQGDYGYTF
TGTGCCAGCAGCGTAGCCCCCTTGCGACAGGGGGACTATGGCTACACCTTC
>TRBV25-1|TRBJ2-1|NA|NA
CASSLDDEQFF
TGTGCCAGCTCGCTTGATGATGAGCAGTTCTTC
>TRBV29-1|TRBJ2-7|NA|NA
CSVEQGRNEQYF
TGCAGCGTTGAACAGGGGAGAAACGAGCAGTACTTC
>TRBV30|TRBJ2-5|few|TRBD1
CAWRYSGQVYQETQYF
TGTGCCTGGCGCTACTCGGGACAGGTCTATCAAGAGACCCAGTACTTC
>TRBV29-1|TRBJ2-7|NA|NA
CSVAGGYEQYF
TGCAGCGTGGCAGGGGGGTACGAGCAGTACTTC
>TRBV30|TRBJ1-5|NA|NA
CAWSPERNQPQHF
TGTGCCTGGAGCCCCGAACGCAATCAGCCCCAGCATTTT
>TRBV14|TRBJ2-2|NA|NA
CASSQWKAVLNTGELFF
TGTGCCAGCAGCCAATGGAAGGCAGTTCTGAACACCGGGGAGCTGTTTTTT
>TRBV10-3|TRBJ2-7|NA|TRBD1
CAISQTGIGYEQYF
TGTGCCATCAGTCAGACAGGGATAGGCTACGAGCAGTACTTC
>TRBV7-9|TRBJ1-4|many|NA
CASSLQDEKLFF
TGTGCCAGCAGCTTACAGGATGAAAAACTGTTTTTT
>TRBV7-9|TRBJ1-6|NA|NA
CASSPEISPLHF
TGTGCCAGCAGTCCCGAAATTTCACCCCTCCACTTT
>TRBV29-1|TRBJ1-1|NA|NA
CSVEVPGEVTEAFF
TGCAGCGTTGAAGTTCCAGGGGAAGTCACTGAAGCTTTCTTT
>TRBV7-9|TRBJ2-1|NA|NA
CASSQERVRSYNEQFF
TGTGCCAGCAGTCAAGAGCGGGTAAGGTCCTACAATGAGCAGTTCTTC
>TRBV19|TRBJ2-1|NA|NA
CASSILGRYNEQFF
TGTGCCAGTAGTATCCTGGGTCGCTACAATGAGCAGTTCTTC
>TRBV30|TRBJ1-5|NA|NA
CAWKNQGNQPQHF
TGTGCCTGGAAGAATCAGGGCAATCAGCCCCAGCATTTT
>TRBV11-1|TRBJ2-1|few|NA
CASSIGTSNEQFF
TGTGCCAGCAGCATCGGGACTTCCAATGAGCAGTTCTTC
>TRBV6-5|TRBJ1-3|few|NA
CASSSPGRNSGNTIYF
TGTGCCAGCAGTTCTCCGGGACGAAACTCTGGAAACACCATATATTTT
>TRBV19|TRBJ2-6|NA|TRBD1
CASIRTGRTGANVLTF
TGTGCCAGTATCCGGACAGGACGCACTGGGGCCAACGTCCTGACTTTC
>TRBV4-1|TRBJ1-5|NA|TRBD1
CASSDRDGQPQHF
TGCGCCAGCAGCGACAGGGACGGTCAGCCCCAGCATTTT
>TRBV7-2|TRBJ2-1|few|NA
CASSLGSNEQFF
TGTGCCAGCAGCTTAGGATCCAATGAGCAGTTCTTC
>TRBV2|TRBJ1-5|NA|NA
CATSGGQAQHF
TGTGCCACCTCCGGAGGTCAAGCCCAGCATTTT
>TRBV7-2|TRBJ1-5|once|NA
CASSPFNQPQHF
TGTGCCAGCAGCCCCTTCAATCAGCCCCAGCATTTT
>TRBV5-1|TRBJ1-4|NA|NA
CASSFLVGTNEKLFF
TGCGCCAGCAGCTTCCTCGTCGGAACTAATGAAAAACTGTTTTTT
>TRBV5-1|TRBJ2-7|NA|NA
CASSLAAGDYEQYF
TGCGCCAGCAGCTTGGCCGCAGGGGACTACGAGCAGTACTTC
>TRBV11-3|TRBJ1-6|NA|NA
CASSLDSRLSPLHF
TGTGCCAGCAGTCTAGACAGCCGCCTTTCACCCCTCCACTTT
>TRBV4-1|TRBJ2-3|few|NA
CASSRRHLGDRDTQYF
TGCGCCAGCAGCCGCAGACATTTAGGGGATCGGGATACGCAGTATTTT
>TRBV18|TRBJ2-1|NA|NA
CASSPGVPYNEQFF
TGTGCCAGCTCACCAGGGGTGCCCTACAATGAGCAGTTCTTC
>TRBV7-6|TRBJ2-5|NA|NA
CASSYTGEGTQYF
TGTGCCAGCAGCTACACAGGGGAGGGGACCCAGTACTTC
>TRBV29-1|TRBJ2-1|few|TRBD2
CSVEDNLAGARDEQFF
TGCAGCGTTGAAGATAACCTAGCGGGGGCCCGGGATGAGCAGTTCTTC
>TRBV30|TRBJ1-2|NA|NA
CAWSAAAGNGYTF
TGTGCCTGGAGTGCCGCGGCAGGGAATGGCTACACCTTC
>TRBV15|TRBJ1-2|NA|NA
CATSPERRDILSYGYTF
TGTGCCACCAGCCCAGAGCGAAGGGATATCCTTTCCTATGGCTACACCTTC
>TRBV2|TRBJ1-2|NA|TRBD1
CASSGTGNGGGYTF
TGTGCCAGCAGTGGGACAGGGAACGGAGGGGGCTACACCTTC
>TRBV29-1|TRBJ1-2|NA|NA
CSVEDPRNYGYTF
TGCAGCGTTGAAGATCCCAGAAACTATGGCTACACCTTC